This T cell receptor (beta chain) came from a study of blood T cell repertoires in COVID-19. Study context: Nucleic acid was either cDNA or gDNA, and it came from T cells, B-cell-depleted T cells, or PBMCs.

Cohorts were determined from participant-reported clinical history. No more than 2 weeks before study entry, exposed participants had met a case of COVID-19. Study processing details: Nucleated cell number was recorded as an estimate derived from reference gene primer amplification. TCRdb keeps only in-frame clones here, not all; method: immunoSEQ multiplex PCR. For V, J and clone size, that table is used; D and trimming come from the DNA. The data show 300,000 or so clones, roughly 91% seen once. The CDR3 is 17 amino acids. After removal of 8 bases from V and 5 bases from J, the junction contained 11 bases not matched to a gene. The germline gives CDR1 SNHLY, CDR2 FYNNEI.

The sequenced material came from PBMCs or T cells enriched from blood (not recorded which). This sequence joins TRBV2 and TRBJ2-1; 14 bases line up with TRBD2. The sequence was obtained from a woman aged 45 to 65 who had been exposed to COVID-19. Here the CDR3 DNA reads TGTGCCAGCCCTGGGGGGACTAGCGGGGGATGGAACAATGAGCAGTTCTTC. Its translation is CASPGGTSGGWNNEQFF.